This is a list of T cell receptor beta chains from one sample in a study of CD8 T cells in Susac syndrome. TCRdb analysed the immunoSEQ multiplex PCR reads with MiXCR anew, one entry per CDR3 protein. In the table there are about 250,000 distinct CDR3 sequences, around 93% of which are singletons. The sequenced sample was CD4+ T cells from PBMCs. The receptor set was obtained from a human donor with multiple sclerosis. Each CDR3 is given with its conserved first and last residue. The D gene is left open where the match is weak. Some rows have no size entry. The others give once, few or many, or a class for an expanded clone.

clone size: -
D gene: -
J gene: TRBJ1-3
V gene: TRBV15
CDR3 protein: CATVGSGNTIYF
CDR3 DNA: TGTGCCACCGTAGGCTCTGGAAACACCATATATTTT

clone size: -
D gene: TRBD1
J gene: TRBJ2-5
V gene: TRBV3-1
CDR3 protein: CASSPRPTGVGETQYF
CDR3 DNA: TGTGCCAGCAGCCCCCGGCCCACAGGGGTGGGAGAGACCCAGTACTTC

clone size: -
D gene: TRBD2
J gene: TRBJ2-1
V gene: TRBV3-1
CDR3 protein: CASSQGITSASNEQFF
CDR3 DNA: TGTGCCAGCAGCCAAGGCATAACTAGCGCTTCCAATGAGCAGTTCTTC

clone size: -
D gene: -
J gene: TRBJ2-3
V gene: TRBV5-6
CDR3 protein: CASSLGRGTSTDTQYF
CDR3 DNA: TGTGCCAGCAGCTTGGGCAGGGGTACTAGCACAGATACGCAGTATTTT

clone size: -
D gene: TRBD1
J gene: TRBJ1-1
V gene: TRBV6-5
CDR3 protein: CASINGQGAGEAFF
CDR3 DNA: TGTGCCAGCATCAACGGACAGGGAGCAGGAGAAGCTTTCTTT

clone size: once
D gene: -
J gene: TRBJ2-5
V gene: TRBV3-1
CDR3 protein: CASSHREETQYF
CDR3 DNA: TGTGCCAGCAGCCATAGGGAAGAGACCCAGTACTTC

clone size: once
D gene: -
J gene: TRBJ2-7
V gene: TRBV20-1
CDR3 protein: CSARGIERVSYEQYF
CDR3 DNA: TGCAGTGCTAGAGGGATTGAACGGGTCTCCTACGAGCAGTACTTC

clone size: few
D gene: -
J gene: TRBJ1-1
V gene: TRBV6-6
CDR3 protein: CASSYLGNTEAFF
CDR3 DNA: TGTGCCAGCAGTTACTTGGGGAACACTGAAGCTTTCTTT

clone size: -
D gene: TRBD2
J gene: TRBJ2-4
V gene: TRBV18
CDR3 protein: CASSRLGGGSGAKNIQYF
CDR3 DNA: TGTGCCAGCTCAAGATTGGGCGGCGGGAGTGGGGCCAAAAACATTCAGTACTTC

clone size: -
D gene: -
J gene: TRBJ2-1
V gene: TRBV6-6
CDR3 protein: CASSTYRSAQFF
CDR3 DNA: TGTGCCAGCAGCACTTACAGGAGCGCGCAGTTCTTC

clone size: once
D gene: -
J gene: TRBJ1-1
V gene: TRBV5-6
CDR3 protein: CASSSLKVGVDTEAFF
CDR3 DNA: TGTGCCAGCAGCTCATTGAAGGTTGGGGTTGACACTGAAGCTTTCTTT

clone size: -
D gene: -
J gene: TRBJ2-7
V gene: TRBV7-9
CDR3 protein: CASSLEMSINEQYF
CDR3 DNA: TGTGCCAGCAGCTTAGAGATGAGCATTAACGAGCAGTACTTC

clone size: -
D gene: TRBD2
J gene: TRBJ2-3
V gene: TRBV19
CDR3 protein: CASSIAAAGGGTDTQYF
CDR3 DNA: TGTGCCAGTAGTATAGCCGCGGCGGGAGGAGGCACAGATACGCAGTATTTT

clone size: -
D gene: TRBD1
J gene: TRBJ1-6
V gene: TRBV25-1
CDR3 protein: CASSRTGNSPLHF
CDR3 DNA: TGTGCCAGCAGCAGGACAGGGAATTCACCCCTCCACTTT

clone size: -
D gene: -
J gene: TRBJ2-1
V gene: TRBV24-1
CDR3 protein: CATSDRTAYNEQFF
CDR3 DNA: TGTGCCACCAGTGACCGGACAGCTTACAATGAGCAGTTCTTC

clone size: -
D gene: TRBD2
J gene: TRBJ2-3
V gene: TRBV20-1
CDR3 protein: CSAVSGISTDTQYF
CDR3 DNA: TGCAGTGCTGTAAGCGGGATTAGCACAGATACGCAGTATTTT